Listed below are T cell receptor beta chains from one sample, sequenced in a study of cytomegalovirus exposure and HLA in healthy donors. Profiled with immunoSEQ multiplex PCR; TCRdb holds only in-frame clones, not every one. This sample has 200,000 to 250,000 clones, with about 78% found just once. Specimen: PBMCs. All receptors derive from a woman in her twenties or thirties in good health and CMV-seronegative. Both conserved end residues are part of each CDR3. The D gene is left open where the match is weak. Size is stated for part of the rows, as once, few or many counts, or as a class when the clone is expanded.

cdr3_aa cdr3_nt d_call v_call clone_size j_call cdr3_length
CASSQLSSYNEQFF TGTGCCAGCAGCCAACTCTCTTCCTACAATGAGCAGTTCTTC NA TRBV4-2 NA TRBJ2-1 14
CASSLTVYEQYF TGTGCCAGCAGCCTTACAGTTTACGAGCAGTACTTC NA TRBV7-9 NA TRBJ2-7 12
CASSSGVLVVDVEAFF TGTGCCAGCAGCTCAGGGGTATTAGTAGTAGATGTTGAAGCTTTCTTT NA TRBV7-9 few TRBJ1-1 16
CASSSYRGLSEQYF TGTGCCAGCAGCTCATACCGTGGGCTTTCGGAGCAGTACTTC NA TRBV11-2 NA TRBJ2-7 14
CASSFLAESTDTQYF TGCGCCAGCAGCTTCCTAGCGGAATCCACAGATACGCAGTATTTT TRBD2 TRBV5-1 NA TRBJ2-3 15
CASSYQAGNNEQFF TGTGCCAGCAGTTATCAGGCGGGAAACAATGAGCAGTTCTTC NA TRBV5-4 NA TRBJ2-1 14
CASSTGVGFLSYEQYF TGTGCCAGCAGCACAGGGGTGGGCTTTCTCTCCTACGAGCAGTACTTC TRBD1 TRBV7-9 NA TRBJ2-7 16
CASSKDRVRTDTQYF TGTGCCAGTAGTAAAGACAGGGTGCGCACAGATACGCAGTATTTT TRBD1 TRBV19 NA TRBJ2-3 15
CASSPSYEQYF TGTGCCAGCAGCCCGTCCTACGAGCAGTACTTC NA TRBV11-2 NA TRBJ2-7 11
CASSLTGNFMNTEAFF TGCGCCAGCAGCTTGACAGGGAACTTCATGAACACTGAAGCTTTCTTT NA TRBV5-1 NA TRBJ1-1 16
CASSSLTGDYEQYF TGTGCCAGCAGCTCTTTGACAGGGGACTACGAGCAGTACTTC TRBD1 TRBV5-6 NA TRBJ2-7 14
CASSASGGGGQPQHF TGCGCCAGCAGCGCGTCAGGGGGCGGGGGTCAGCCCCAGCATTTT TRBD1 TRBV5-1 once TRBJ1-5 15
CASSLVGGPGQGRYEQYF TGTGCCAGCAGCTTAGTAGGGGGTCCGGGACAGGGACGGTACGAGCAGTACTTC TRBD1 TRBV7-2 NA TRBJ2-7 18
CASSPSDWASGQETQYF TGTGCCAGCTCACCATCCGACTGGGCTAGCGGACAAGAGACCCAGTACTTC TRBD2 TRBV18 NA TRBJ2-5 17
CASSFGGRYEQYF TGTGCCAGCAGCTTCGGGGGAAGGTACGAGCAGTACTTC NA TRBV5-4 NA TRBJ2-7 13
CASSQGGNYGYTF TGTGCCAGCAGCCAAGGGGGTAACTATGGCTACACCTTC NA TRBV11-2 once TRBJ1-2 13
CASNRDRGIGSPLHF TGTGCCAGCAACCGGGACAGGGGTATTGGATCACCCCTCCACTTT TRBD1 TRBV6-5 NA TRBJ1-6 15
CASSYIPLGNTIYF TGCGCCAGCAGTTACATTCCTTTGGGAAACACCATATATTTT NA TRBV4-1 NA TRBJ1-3 14
CASSQTDYFYGGELFF TGTGCCAGCAGCCAGACGGACTATTTCTACGGCGGGGAGCTGTTTTTT NA TRBV4-2 once TRBJ2-2 16
CASSSGQGIGYTF TGTGCCAGCTCATCGGGACAGGGGATTGGCTACACCTTC TRBD1 TRBV18 once TRBJ1-2 13
CASSPDRGSEQYF TGTGCCAGCAGTCCGGACAGGGGGAGCGAGCAGTACTTC TRBD1 TRBV2 NA TRBJ2-7 13
CASSLAWTGQETQYF TGTGCCAGCAGCTTAGCCTGGACAGGGCAGGAGACCCAGTACTTC TRBD1 TRBV7-6 NA TRBJ2-5 15
CASADSQETQYF TGTGCCAGCGCCGACAGCCAAGAGACCCAGTACTTC NA TRBV21-1 NA TRBJ2-5 12
CASSLSSLAGGPDTQYF TGTGCCAGCAGTTTATCAAGCCTAGCGGGAGGCCCAGATACGCAGTATTTT TRBD2 TRBV27 NA TRBJ2-3 17
CASSEGTGGRQPQHF TGTGCCAGCTCGGAAGGGACAGGGGGCCGGCAGCCCCAGCATTTT TRBD1 TRBV18 NA TRBJ1-5 15
CASSLGGSTGELFF TGTGCTAGCAGCTTAGGGGGCTCCACCGGGGAGCTGTTTTTT TRBD1 TRBV7-7 NA TRBJ2-2 14
CASSLGTSGRGYNEQFF TGTGCCAGCAGCCTCGGGACTAGCGGGAGGGGATACAATGAGCAGTTCTTC TRBD2 TRBV5-6 NA TRBJ2-1 17
CASSARTGLEKLFF TGTGCCAGCAGCGCCCGGACAGGGCTTGAAAAACTGTTTTTT TRBD1 TRBV5-4 NA TRBJ1-4 14
CASSPSKRVGTEAFF TGTGCCAGCTCACCATCCAAGAGGGTCGGCACTGAAGCTTTCTTT NA TRBV18 NA TRBJ1-1 15
CASRPGTGGDQPQHF TGTGCCAGCAGGCCCGGGACAGGGGGCGATCAGCCCCAGCATTTT TRBD1 TRBV2 NA TRBJ1-5 15
CASNRWPGGGEKLFF TGTGCCAGCAACCGATGGCCAGGGGGCGGAGAAAAACTGTTTTTT TRBD1 TRBV6-1 NA TRBJ1-4 15
CASSYPGLGYNEQFF TGTGCCAGCAGTTACCCGGGACTGGGCTACAATGAGCAGTTCTTC NA TRBV6-6 NA TRBJ2-1 15
CASSWGVRTSTDTQYF TGTGCCAGCAGCTGGGGGGTTCGAACTAGCACAGATACGCAGTATTTT NA TRBV5-4 NA TRBJ2-3 16
CATSRDFGGRGYTGELFF TGTGCCACCAGCAGAGATTTTGGGGGGAGAGGGTACACCGGGGAGCTGTTTTTT NA TRBV15 few TRBJ2-2 18
CAISAGNPSYEQYF TGTGCCATCAGTGCAGGGAACCCCTCCTACGAGCAGTACTTC NA TRBV10-3 NA TRBJ2-7 14
CASSPRPNYGYTF TGTGCCAGTAGTCCCCGTCCCAACTATGGCTACACCTTC NA TRBV19 NA TRBJ1-2 13
CAISGGGSYEQYF TGTGCCATCAGTGGAGGGGGATCCTACGAGCAGTACTTC NA TRBV10-3 NA TRBJ2-7 13
CASLFHRDSSGELFF TGTGCCAGCCTCTTCCATCGCGACAGTTCCGGGGAGCTGTTTTTT NA TRBV28 few TRBJ2-2 15
CASRLSPGENTGELFF TGTGCCAGCCGATTAAGTCCAGGGGAGAACACCGGGGAGCTGTTTTTT NA TRBV28 few TRBJ2-2 16
CASSQESQRTGELFF TGCGCCAGCAGCCAAGAGAGTCAGCGGACCGGGGAGCTGTTTTTT NA TRBV4-1 NA TRBJ2-2 15
CASSWNSYEQYF TGTGCCAGCAGCTGGAACAGCTACGAGCAGTACTTC NA TRBV5-5 NA TRBJ2-7 12
CASRPFYRGTEAFF TGTGCCAGCAGACCGTTCTACAGGGGGACTGAAGCTTTCTTT TRBD1 TRBV28 NA TRBJ1-1 14
CASSLYPRGPLNTEAFF TGTGCCAGCAGCTTGTACCCCAGGGGGCCTCTGAACACTGAAGCTTTCTTT TRBD1 TRBV5-5 NA TRBJ1-1 17
CASSGLAGVEQFF TGTGCCAGCAGCGGACTAGCGGGAGTTGAGCAGTTCTTC TRBD2 TRBV13 NA TRBJ2-1 13
CASSVEGVTEAFF TGTGCCAGCAGCGTAGAGGGGGTGACTGAAGCTTTCTTT NA TRBV9 NA TRBJ1-1 13
CASSLQAGGTYEQYF TGCGCCAGCAGCTTGCAAGCGGGGGGGACCTACGAGCAGTACTTC TRBD2 TRBV5-1 NA TRBJ2-7 15
CASSTQGTLRANVLTF TGTGCCAGCAGCACACAGGGGACTCTTCGGGCCAACGTCCTGACTTTC NA TRBV5-5 NA TRBJ2-6 16
CASSRTSSEETQYF TGTGCCAGCAGCAGGACTAGTTCGGAAGAGACCCAGTACTTC TRBD2 TRBV2 NA TRBJ2-5 14
CASSRDRAWNIQYF TGTGCCAGCAGTCGGGACAGGGCTTGGAACATTCAGTACTTC TRBD1 TRBV27 NA TRBJ2-4 14
CASTTGDYGYTF TGTGCCAGCACAACCGGGGACTATGGCTACACCTTC NA TRBV9 NA TRBJ1-2 12
CASSSLSTIDEQFF TGTGCCAGCAGCTCCCTGAGTACTATAGATGAGCAGTTCTTC NA TRBV27 NA TRBJ2-1 14
CASSDPLSTDTQYF TGTGCCAGCAGTGACCCCCTAAGCACAGATACGCAGTATTTT NA TRBV25-1 NA TRBJ2-3 14
CASRAGSYGYTF TGTGCCAGTAGGGCAGGGTCCTATGGCTACACCTTC NA TRBV19 few TRBJ1-2 12
CASSSAWATYGYTF TGTGCCAGCAGCTCAGCTTGGGCCACGTATGGCTACACCTTC NA TRBV27 NA TRBJ1-2 14
CASSWQYEQYF TGTGCCAGCAGTTGGCAGTACGAGCAGTACTTC NA TRBV6-6 NA TRBJ2-7 11
CASSPHRVFTEAFF TGCGCCAGCAGCCCTCATCGGGTTTTCACTGAAGCTTTCTTT NA TRBV5-1 NA TRBJ1-1 14
CASVKGTSQTDTQYF TGTGCCAGCGTCAAGGGGACTAGCCAAACAGATACGCAGTATTTT TRBD2 TRBV4-2 NA TRBJ2-3 15
CASSSGQGVYGYTF TGTGCCAGCAGTTCCGGACAGGGTGTGTACGGCTACACCTTC TRBD1 TRBV28 NA TRBJ1-2 14
CASRPYRGPYQPQHF TGTGCCAGCAGACCCTACAGGGGGCCGTATCAGCCCCAGCATTTT TRBD1 TRBV28 NA TRBJ1-5 15